The next 19 T cell receptor beta chains were all read from a single sample in a study of blood T cell repertoires in COVID-19. The method was immunoSEQ multiplex PCR; TCRdb's version includes in-frame clones alone and lacks a portion of them. The sample carries about 110,000 clones, 88% recorded once. The sequencing input was peripheral blood. The receptors shown here come from a human donor in a cohort sampled during active COVID-19.

This clone was recorded once. The chain links TRBV18 to TRBJ2-7; 11 positions agree with TRBD2. Looked up from germline, CDR1 is KGHSH and CDR2 is LQKENI. The CDR3 runs 16 residues. V lost 3 bases to trimming and J lost 7 bases; unmatched junction nucleotides: 11. The CDR3 nucleotides read TGTGCCAGCTCACCGGCTTTCACTAGCGGGAGCTATGAGCAGTACTTC. Protein sequence: CASSPAFTSGSYEQYF.

The chain uses TRBV7-2 and TRBJ2-4; D perhaps matches TRBD2 (5 bases). Germline V gene lookup returns CDR1 SGHTA and CDR2 FQGNSA. The CDR3 loop spans 15 amino acids. Trimming cost V 4 bases and J 9 bases, with 19 bases left between them. DNA of the CDR3: TGTGCCAGCAGCTCAACCCGATCACGGGATGTCATTCAGTACTTC. It translates to CASSSTRSRDVIQYF.

J is TRBJ2-7 and V is TRBV12-3 or TRBV12-4; TRBD1 matches 8 bases. The V gene end was trimmed by 4 bases and the J gene end by 6 bases; junction bases not matched to a gene: 5. The CDR3 has 13 residues. In DNA, the CDR3 is TGTGCCAGCAGTTCTCAACAGGGGGGCGAGCAGTACTTC. This translates into CASSSQQGGEQYF.

The chain has TRBV5-4 and TRBJ1-2, with D perhaps TRBD1 (6 bases). Trimming removed 3 bases from V and 4 bases from J, with 13 bases in between. Per the germline V gene, CDR1 is SGHNT and CDR2 is YYREEE (reference sequence). The CDR3 consists of 14 residues. CDR3 bases: TGTGCCAGCAGCTCCAGGGGACCCCTCTATGGCTACACCTTC. Translated, it gives CASSSRGPLYGYTF.

The chain recombines TRBV28 with TRBJ1-1, with D unclear. V was shortened by 2 bases and J by 5 bases, with 6 bases between the two germline ends. The CDR3 contains 12 residues. CDR1 is MDHEN and CDR2 is SYDVKM in the germline V gene. CDR3 sequence: CASSLIRTEAFF. The CDR3, as DNA: TGTGCCAGCAGTTTAATCCGGACTGAAGCTTTCTTT.

The chain carries TRBV3-1 (or the pseudogene TRBV3-2) and TRBJ1-6; 9 nucleotides line up with TRBD1. Germline CDR1 and CDR2: LGHDT and YNNKEL (reference sequence). Trimming removed 3 bases from V and 8 bases from J; junction bases left unmatched: 11. The CDR3 has 17 residues. The CDR3 protein is CASSHWTGEVLDSPLHF. CDR3 sequence (DNA): TGTGCCAGCAGCCATTGGACAGGGGAGGTTTTGGATTCACCCCTCCACTTT.

The chain uses TRBV7-8 and TRBJ1-3; D ambiguous. Germline assignment: CDR1 SGHVS and CDR2 FQNEAQ. The CDR3 consists of 15 residues. V lost 5 bases to trimming and J lost 9 bases, with 20 bases between them. CDR3 in amino acids: CASSRDGLRSATIYF. The CDR3 nucleotides read TGTGCCAGCAGCCGAGATGGGTTGAGGTCGGCCACCATATATTTT.

This chain's CDR3 is CAISVEGRNQPQHF. The CDR3 DNA reads as TGTGCCATCAGTGTGGAAGGGAGGAATCAGCCCCAGCATTTT. The rearrangement uses TRBV10-3 and TRBJ1-5; D uncertain. The CDR3 extends over 14 amino acids. Germline CDR1 ENHRY, CDR2 SYGVKD. The V end was cut by 4 bases, the J end by 4 bases, with 11 bases between.

In DNA form, the CDR3 reads TGTGCCAGCAGCGTAGGTGGTAGCGGATACGAGCAGTACTTC. Amino acids: CASSVGGSGYEQYF. This sequence joins TRBV9 and TRBJ2-7, with D perhaps matching TRBD2 (6 bases). The V end lost 0 bases, the J end lost 4 bases, and 11 bases lay between the germline ends. The germline gives CDR1 SGDLS, CDR2 YYNGEE. The CDR3 is made up of 14 amino acids.

The J gene is TRBJ2-3, the V gene TRBV28, with D possibly TRBD2 on 7 matching bases. The V and J ends lost 7 bases and 1 base respectively, with 15 bases between them. The length of the CDR3 is 15 residues. From germline, CDR1 is MDHEN and CDR2 SYDVKM. DNA of the CDR3: TGTGCCAGCAAAGGGGGGGCAAGCGGCACAGATACGCAGTATTTT. This encodes CASKGGASGTDTQYF.

The chain recombines TRBV7-9 with TRBJ2-7; D possibly corresponds to TRBD2 (8 bases). V lost 5 bases and J lost 2, with 19 bases in between. The CDR3 runs to 16 residues. The germline V gene has CDR1 SEHNR and CDR2 FQNEAQ (reference sequence). CDR3 in amino acids: CASSAPTGREAYEQYF. The CDR3 DNA follows: TGTGCCAGCAGCGCCCCGACAGGGCGGGAGGCCTACGAGCAGTACTTC.

The chain joins TRBV24-1 to TRBJ2-2; TRBD2 agrees at 8 bases. The CDR3 has 14 amino acids. Germline assignment: CDR1 KGHDR and CDR2 SFDVKD. V lost 6 bases, J lost 9 bases, and 8 bases stayed unmatched. Written as DNA, the CDR3 is TGTGCCACCAGTCCCCGGGGGGGGATGAGGGAGCTGTTTTTT. It specifies CATSPRGGMRELFF.

This clone was recorded only once. The chain has TRBV2 and TRBJ2-7; D is possibly TRBD1 (6 bases). V gave up 4 bases and J gave up 0 bases, with 10 bases separating them. Per the germline V gene, CDR1 is SNHLY and CDR2 is FYNNEI. The CDR3 is 14 amino acids. CDR3 in amino acids: CASSADSHSYEQYF. The CDR3 region has the DNA TGTGCCAGCAGTGCGGACAGTCACTCCTACGAGCAGTACTTC.

The chain has TRBV3-1 (or the pseudogene TRBV3-2) and TRBJ2-2; TRBD1 is a possible D gene (6 bases). The CDR3 length is 15 residues. The V and J ends lost 3 bases and 1 base respectively, with 9 bases between them. Germline CDR1 LGHDT, CDR2 YNNKEL (reference sequence). The CDR3 loop reads CASSHQGQNTGELFF. CDR3 DNA: TGTGCCAGCAGCCACCAGGGGCAGAACACCGGGGAGCTGTTTTTT.

The chain combines TRBV2 with TRBJ2-5; 7 nucleotides align to TRBD2. CDR1 SNHLY and CDR2 FYNNEI come from the germline V gene. Unmatched junction bases numbered 2, after V lost 8 bases and J lost 5 bases. This CDR3 contains 11 residues. The CDR3 protein is CASLRGETQYF. In DNA, the CDR3 is TGTGCCAGCTTGCGGGGGGAGACCCAGTACTTC. Complete variable domain (other parts from reference TRBV2 and TRBJ2-5): EPEVTQTPSHQVTQMGQEVILRCVPISNHLYFYWYRQILGQKVEFLVSFYNNEISEKSEIFDDQFSVERPDGSNFTLKIRSTKLEDSAMYFCASLRGETQYFGPGTRLLVL.

CDR3 sequence: CASSRGTSGSQETQYF. In DNA, the CDR3 is TGTGCCAGCAGCCGGGGGACTAGCGGGAGCCAAGAGACCCAGTACTTC. The chain links TRBV3-1 (or the pseudogene TRBV3-2) to TRBJ2-5; TRBD2 agrees at 14 bases. The ends lost 4 bases at V and 1 base at J; junction bases unmatched: 2. From germline, CDR1 is LGHDT and CDR2 YNNKEL (reference sequence). There are 16 residues in the CDR3.

This clone was detected once. The CDR3 is CASSFALAGTGELFF. CDR3 sequence (DNA): TGTGCCAGCAGCTTTGCACTAGCGGGGACCGGGGAGCTGTTTTTT. The rearrangement uses TRBV7-6 and TRBJ2-2; the match to TRBD2 covers 10 bases. The CDR3 length is 15 residues. Germline V gene data show CDR1 as SGHVS and CDR2 as FNYEAQ. The junction had 3 bases not matched to a gene; V was cut back by 3 bases and J by 5 bases.

V usage is TRBV2 and J usage is TRBJ2-7; weak D call: TRBD1 (6 bases). V was pared by 4 bases and J by 0 bases, with 13 bases between. The length of the CDR3 is 15 residues. Germline V CDR1 and CDR2: SNHLY, FYNNEI. The CDR3 protein is CASSARTASSYEQYF. For the CDR3, the DNA is TGTGCCAGCAGTGCCCGGACAGCTAGCTCCTACGAGCAGTACTTC.

The chain joins TRBV28 to TRBJ2-7, with TRBD2 as a possible D gene (7 bases). Trimming removed 5 bases from V and 7 bases from J, with 21 bases in between. This CDR3 spans 15 amino acids. CDR1 MDHEN and CDR2 SYDVKM come from the germline V gene. CDR3 residues: CASSPWEGGYREQYF. The CDR3 DNA sequence: TGTGCCAGCAGTCCTTGGGAGGGGGGCTATCGGGAGCAGTACTTC.